This TCR beta chain appears in the sequencing data of a study of shared clonotypes between healthy human individuals. Data came from immunoSEQ multiplex PCR; TCRdb stores just in-frame clones and leaves some out. Among around 720,000 clones, around 73% were seen once, and the ten largest hold 1.5% to 2%. V lost 7 bases and J lost 3, with 12 bases in between. Germline CDR1 MNHEY, CDR2 SVGAGI. The CDR3 length is 14 residues. This clone turned up a few times. Sample: memory CD4+ T cells sorted from blood. Subset: CD45RA-negative fraction. The clonotype originates from a woman in her twenties or thirties in good health. This sequence joins TRBV6-5 and TRBJ2-2; D may be TRBD2 (5 bases). The CDR3 bases are TGTGCCAGCATGGGAGCTCGGGACACCGGGGAGCTGTTTTTT. Translating it yields CASMGARDTGELFF.